A selection of T cell receptor beta chains follows, all from one sample in a study of blood T cells in healthy people across ages. From the 5' RACE reads, TCRdb called clonotypes with MiXCR, one entry per CDR3 protein. Of 700,000 to 900,000 distinct CDR3 sequences in the sample, about 26% are singletons; the top ten hold roughly 3.1%. This sample was also put to use in a study of T cells of mothers and their children.

The specimen was blood. These receptors originate from a boy younger than 18 in good health. Both conserved end residues are part of each CDR3. The order of the fields is clone size, D gene, V gene, J gene, CDR3 DNA, CDR3 protein. D genes are given only for firm matches. Part of the rows lack a size; the others show once, few, many or a class for expanded clones.

clone size: few; D gene: .; V gene: TRBV29-1; J gene: TRBJ2-7; CDR3 DNA: TGCAGCGCCGACCGAACGGGGGACGAGCAGTACTTC; CDR3 protein: CSADRTGDEQYF
clone size: .; D gene: .; V gene: TRBV28; J gene: TRBJ2-7; CDR3 DNA: TGTGCCAGCAGTCCCTACCCCCGGGACGAGCAGTACTTC; CDR3 protein: CASSPYPRDEQYF
clone size: .; D gene: .; V gene: TRBV19; J gene: TRBJ2-7; CDR3 DNA: TGTGCCAGTAGTGGCCGATGGGGCACCTACGAGCAGTACTTC; CDR3 protein: CASSGRWGTYEQYF
clone size: .; D gene: TRBD2; V gene: TRBV6-6; J gene: TRBJ2-5; CDR3 DNA: TGTGCCAGCAGTTACTGGGTAGCGGGGGCCCAAGAGACCCAGTACTTC; CDR3 protein: CASSYWVAGAQETQYF
clone size: few; D gene: .; V gene: TRBV12-3/TRBV12-4; J gene: TRBJ2-6; CDR3 DNA: TGTGCCACCGGCCTCTCTGGGGCCAACGTCCTGACTTTC; CDR3 protein: CATGLSGANVLTF
clone size: many; D gene: TRBD2; V gene: TRBV11-1; J gene: TRBJ2-5; CDR3 DNA: TGTGCCAGCAGCCCAGGGACTAAAAAAGAGACCCAGTACTTC; CDR3 protein: CASSPGTKKETQYF
clone size: .; D gene: .; V gene: TRBV29-1; J gene: TRBJ2-5; CDR3 DNA: TGCAGCGTTCCAGCACGAGGGGAGACCCAGTACTTC; CDR3 protein: CSVPARGETQYF
clone size: few; D gene: .; V gene: TRBV6-1; J gene: TRBJ2-7; CDR3 DNA: TGTGCCAGCAGTGATATAGTAATTGCGGACACCTACGAGCAGTACTTC; CDR3 protein: CASSDIVIADTYEQYF
clone size: few; D gene: .; V gene: TRBV5-1; J gene: TRBJ2-7; CDR3 DNA: TGCGCCAGCAGCTTGTTTCAGGGGAACTACGAGCAGTACTTC; CDR3 protein: CASSLFQGNYEQYF
clone size: once; D gene: TRBD1; V gene: TRBV7-9; J gene: TRBJ1-2; CDR3 DNA: TGTGCCAGCAGCTTAGACAGACAGGGACAGGGCTATGGCTACACCTTC; CDR3 protein: CASSLDRQGQGYGYTF
clone size: .; D gene: TRBD1; V gene: TRBV5-1; J gene: TRBJ2-6; CDR3 DNA: TGCGCCAGCAGCTTCCTAGGGGGCGCTGGGGCCAACGTCCTGACTTTC; CDR3 protein: CASSFLGGAGANVLTF
clone size: .; D gene: .; V gene: TRBV29-1; J gene: TRBJ1-1; CDR3 DNA: TGCAGCGTTGACCAGGGATCCGAGGTCACTGAAGCTTTCTTT; CDR3 protein: CSVDQGSEVTEAFF
clone size: .; D gene: .; V gene: TRBV29-1; J gene: TRBJ1-2; CDR3 DNA: TGCAGCGTTGAAGGGGAGGGGGTGTTTGATGGCTACACCTTC; CDR3 protein: CSVEGEGVFDGYTF
clone size: .; D gene: .; V gene: TRBV7-9; J gene: TRBJ2-1; CDR3 DNA: TGTGCCAGCAGCCCAGGGGGGCCCGGTGAGCAGTTCTTC; CDR3 protein: CASSPGGPGEQFF
clone size: .; D gene: .; V gene: TRBV7-2; J gene: TRBJ2-3; CDR3 DNA: TGTGCCAGCAGCTTAGACCCAATAGATACGCAGTATTTT; CDR3 protein: CASSLDPIDTQYF
clone size: .; D gene: .; V gene: TRBV20-1; J gene: TRBJ2-5; CDR3 DNA: TGCAGTGCTAGAGACGTCCCCCGGGAGACCCAGTACTTC; CDR3 protein: CSARDVPRETQYF
clone size: .; D gene: TRBD1; V gene: TRBV7-2; J gene: TRBJ1-6; CDR3 DNA: TGTGCCAGCAGCTTCAGACAGGGTGGATCACCCCTCCACTTT; CDR3 protein: CASSFRQGGSPLHF
clone size: few; D gene: .; V gene: TRBV3-1; J gene: TRBJ2-5; CDR3 DNA: TGTGCCAGCAGCACCCGGGACATTAGAGAGACCCAGTACTTC; CDR3 protein: CASSTRDIRETQYF
clone size: .; D gene: .; V gene: TRBV14; J gene: TRBJ1-4; CDR3 DNA: TGTGCCAGCAGCCAATTACGGGGGTTTAATGAAAAACTGTTTTTT; CDR3 protein: CASSQLRGFNEKLFF
clone size: .; D gene: TRBD1; V gene: TRBV20-1; J gene: TRBJ1-6; CDR3 DNA: TGCAGTGCTAGAGCGCAACAGGGGTTTAATTCACCCCTCCACTTT; CDR3 protein: CSARAQQGFNSPLHF
clone size: .; D gene: .; V gene: TRBV24-1; J gene: TRBJ2-5; CDR3 DNA: TGTGCCACCATGGACGCCTCGACCCCTGGGACCCAGTACTTC; CDR3 protein: CATMDASTPGTQYF
clone size: many; D gene: TRBD1; V gene: TRBV7-6; J gene: TRBJ1-4; CDR3 DNA: TGTGCCAGCAGCAGGCGGGACAGGGGGCTTAATAATGAAAAACTGTTTTTT; CDR3 protein: CASSRRDRGLNNEKLFF
clone size: .; D gene: TRBD2; V gene: TRBV12-3/TRBV12-4; J gene: TRBJ2-5; CDR3 DNA: TGTGCCAGCAGCAAAACCTTATACGGACTAGCAGCACAAGAGACCCAGTACTTC; CDR3 protein: CASSKTLYGLAAQETQYF
clone size: .; D gene: TRBD2; V gene: TRBV30; J gene: TRBJ2-7; CDR3 DNA: TGTGCCTGGAGTGTAAAGGTCCGGACTAGCCACCCCTACGAGCAGTACTTC; CDR3 protein: CAWSVKVRTSHPYEQYF
clone size: few; D gene: .; V gene: TRBV12-3/TRBV12-4; J gene: TRBJ2-6; CDR3 DNA: TGTGCCGGGGCTGGGGGGCTCGGATCTGGGGCCAACGTCCTGACTTTC; CDR3 protein: CAGAGGLGSGANVLTF
clone size: few; D gene: .; V gene: TRBV12-3/TRBV12-4; J gene: TRBJ2-6; CDR3 DNA: TGTGCCAGCACTTCCTCTTATGGGGCCAACGTCCTGACTTTC; CDR3 protein: CASTSSYGANVLTF
clone size: .; D gene: .; V gene: TRBV20-1; J gene: TRBJ1-4; CDR3 DNA: TGCAGTGCTACGGGCAGGGGAGGTGAAAAACTGTTTTTT; CDR3 protein: CSATGRGGEKLFF
clone size: .; D gene: .; V gene: TRBV6-5; J gene: TRBJ1-5; CDR3 DNA: TGTGCCAGCAGTTACTCGGTGGGGTTTGACCAGCCCCAGCATTTT; CDR3 protein: CASSYSVGFDQPQHF
clone size: .; D gene: .; V gene: TRBV12-3/TRBV12-4; J gene: TRBJ2-7; CDR3 DNA: TGTGCCAGCAGCAAAGGGAGGGGGGGATACTACGAGCAGTACTTC; CDR3 protein: CASSKGRGGYYEQYF
clone size: .; D gene: TRBD1; V gene: TRBV24-1; J gene: TRBJ1-4; CDR3 DNA: TGTGCCTCCTCGAGGGGGCAAGAGGAAAAACTGTTTTTT; CDR3 protein: CASSRGQEEKLFF
clone size: .; D gene: .; V gene: TRBV12-3/TRBV12-4; J gene: TRBJ2-2; CDR3 DNA: TGTGCCAGCATATTGGTAGTGTCCCGAAACACCGGGGAGCTGTTTTTT; CDR3 protein: CASILVVSRNTGELFF
clone size: .; D gene: .; V gene: TRBV20-1; J gene: TRBJ2-5; CDR3 DNA: TGCAGTGCAGAGACGGCAGCTCAAGAGACCCAGTACTTC; CDR3 protein: CSAETAAQETQYF
clone size: few; D gene: TRBD1; V gene: TRBV9; J gene: TRBJ2-7; CDR3 DNA: TGTGCCAGCAGCGTAGATGGGACAGTCTACGAGCAGTACTTC; CDR3 protein: CASSVDGTVYEQYF
clone size: .; D gene: .; V gene: TRBV20-1; J gene: TRBJ2-1; CDR3 DNA: TGCAGTGCCCAGAGGGGGGGCGCGGTGCAGTTCTTC; CDR3 protein: CSAQRGGAVQFF
clone size: few; D gene: TRBD2; V gene: TRBV6-6; J gene: TRBJ2-1; CDR3 DNA: TGTGCCACCCGCGGGGGGGCCCATGAGCAGTTCTTC; CDR3 protein: CATRGGAHEQFF
clone size: few; D gene: TRBD2; V gene: TRBV15; J gene: TRBJ2-1; CDR3 DNA: TGTGCCACCAGCAGAGGACTAGCGGGGGGATACTATGAGCAGTTCTTC; CDR3 protein: CATSRGLAGGYYEQFF
clone size: .; D gene: TRBD2; V gene: TRBV29-1; J gene: TRBJ2-1; CDR3 DNA: TGCAGCGTTGAAGGTGCAGCGGGAGGGTGGAATGAGCAGTTCTTC; CDR3 protein: CSVEGAAGGWNEQFF
clone size: few; D gene: TRBD2; V gene: TRBV12-3/TRBV12-4; J gene: TRBJ2-3; CDR3 DNA: TGTGCCAGCACCACAGGGGGGACTAGCGGGGGGGCCAGAGATACGCAGTATTTT; CDR3 protein: CASTTGGTSGGARDTQYF
clone size: few; D gene: TRBD2; V gene: TRBV12-3/TRBV12-4; J gene: TRBJ2-1; CDR3 DNA: TGTGCCAGCAGTTGGGAGCGGGGGACTACTTACAATGAGCAGTTCTTC; CDR3 protein: CASSWERGTTYNEQFF
clone size: .; D gene: .; V gene: TRBV12-3/TRBV12-4; J gene: TRBJ2-7; CDR3 DNA: TGTGCCAGCACTTGGGGCCAGTCCTACGAGCAGTACTTC; CDR3 protein: CASTWGQSYEQYF
clone size: many; D gene: TRBD1; V gene: TRBV7-9; J gene: TRBJ1-4; CDR3 DNA: TGTGCCAGCAGCTTGGACAGGGGGAATGAAAAACTGTTTTTT; CDR3 protein: CASSLDRGNEKLFF
clone size: .; D gene: .; V gene: TRBV27; J gene: TRBJ1-1; CDR3 DNA: TGTGCCAGCAGTCTATTCCAGCACACTGAAGCTTTCTTT; CDR3 protein: CASSLFQHTEAFF
clone size: .; D gene: .; V gene: TRBV20-1; J gene: TRBJ2-3; CDR3 DNA: TGCAGTGCTAGGGGCGGTAGAGCAGATACGCAGTATTTT; CDR3 protein: CSARGGRADTQYF